This TCR beta chain was sequenced during a study of Graves' ophthalmopathy and Graves' hyperthyroidism. As the template, RNA transcripts were used to amplify TCR beta CDR3 regions. The first-round RT-PCR employed HTBI primers together with the Qiagen OneStep RT-PCR kit. A multiplex PCR was then performed as the second round. TCRdb re-derived calls from the multiplex PCR reads in MiXCR, one entry per CDR3 protein. The table has around 51,000 distinct CDR3 sequences, 50% seen once. Presentation of ophthalmopathy in the donors involved moderate-to-severe activity, CAS ≥3, NOSPECS ≥4 and a duration under 3 months. Clinical symptoms, serum thyroxine, TRAb, thyroid ultrasound and orbital computed tomography determined diagnosis. The clonotype originates from an adult man with Graves' ophthalmopathy. The source material was peripheral blood.

The CDR3 coding sequence is TGCGCCAGCAGCCCAGACATCTACTCTGGAAACACCATATATTTT. It translates to CASSPDIYSGNTIYF. This rearrangement joins TRBV5-1 to TRBJ1-3; D is unclear. The CDR3 has 15 residues. V dropped 4 bases and J dropped 0 bases, with 11 bases sitting between them. CDR1 SGHRS and CDR2 YFSETQ come from the germline V gene.